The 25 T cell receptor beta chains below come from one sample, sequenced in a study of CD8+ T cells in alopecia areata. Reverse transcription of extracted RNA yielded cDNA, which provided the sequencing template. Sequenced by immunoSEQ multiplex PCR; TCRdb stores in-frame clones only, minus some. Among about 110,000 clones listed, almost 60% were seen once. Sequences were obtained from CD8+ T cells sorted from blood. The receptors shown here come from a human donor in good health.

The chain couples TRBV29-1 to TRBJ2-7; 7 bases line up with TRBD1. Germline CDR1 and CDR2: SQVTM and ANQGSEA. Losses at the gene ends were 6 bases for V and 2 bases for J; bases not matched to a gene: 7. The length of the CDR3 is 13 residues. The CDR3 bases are TGCAGCGTGACAGGGTTGGCCACCTACGAGCAGTACTTC. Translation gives CSVTGLATYEQYF.

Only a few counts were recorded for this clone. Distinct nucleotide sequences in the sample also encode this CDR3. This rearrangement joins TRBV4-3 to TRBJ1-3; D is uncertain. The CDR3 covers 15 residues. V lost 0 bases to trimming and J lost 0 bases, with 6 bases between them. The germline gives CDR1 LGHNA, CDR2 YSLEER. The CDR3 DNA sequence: TGCGCCAGCAGCCAAGACAGGACCTCTGGAAACACCATATATTTT. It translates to CASSQDRTSGNTIYF.

The CDR3 region has the DNA TGTGCCAGTAGTATACCAGGGTTGGAAGCAGCTTTCTTT. Translation: CASSIPGLEAAFF. V gene TRBV19 combines with J gene TRBJ1-1, with a possible D match to TRBD1 (5 bases). CDR1 and CDR2 (germline): LNHDA, SQIVND (reference sequence). This CDR3 has 13 residues. V gave up 2 bases and J gave up 10 bases, with 14 bases separating them.

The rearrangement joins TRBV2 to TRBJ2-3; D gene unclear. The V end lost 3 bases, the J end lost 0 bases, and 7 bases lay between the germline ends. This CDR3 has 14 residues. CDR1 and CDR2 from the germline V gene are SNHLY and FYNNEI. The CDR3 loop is CASSDTQSTDTQYF. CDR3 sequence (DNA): TGTGCCAGCAGTGATACTCAAAGCACAGATACGCAGTATTTT.

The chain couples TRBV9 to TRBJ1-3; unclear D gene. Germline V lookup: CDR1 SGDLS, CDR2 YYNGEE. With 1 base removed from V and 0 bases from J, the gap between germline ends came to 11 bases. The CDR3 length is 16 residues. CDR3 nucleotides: TGTGCCAGCAGCGTACGGCGCCTGAGCTCTGGAAACACCATATATTTT. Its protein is CASSVRRLSSGNTIYF.

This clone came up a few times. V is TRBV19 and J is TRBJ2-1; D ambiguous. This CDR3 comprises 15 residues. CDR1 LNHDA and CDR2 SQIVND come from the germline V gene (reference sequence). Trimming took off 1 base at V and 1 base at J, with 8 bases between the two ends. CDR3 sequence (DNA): TGTGCCAGTAGTATAGGGCAGCTTTCCTACAATGAGCAGTTCTTC. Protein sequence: CASSIGQLSYNEQFF. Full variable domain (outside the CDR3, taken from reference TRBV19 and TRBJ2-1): DGGITQSPKYLFRKEGQNVTLSCEQNLNHDAMYWYRQDPGQGLRLIYYSQIVNDFQKGDIAEGYSVSREKKESFPLTVTSAQKNPTAFYLCASSIGQLSYNEQFFGPGTRLTVL.

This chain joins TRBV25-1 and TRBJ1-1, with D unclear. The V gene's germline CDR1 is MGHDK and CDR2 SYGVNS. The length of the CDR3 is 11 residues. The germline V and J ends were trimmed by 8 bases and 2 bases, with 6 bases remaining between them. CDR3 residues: CASEDNTEAFF. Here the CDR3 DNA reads TGTGCCAGCGAAGATAACACTGAAGCTTTCTTT.

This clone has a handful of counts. The CDR3 DNA reads as TGCGCCAGCAGCTTGCGCGGAGAGACCCAGTACTTC. The encoded protein is CASSLRGETQYF. The chain uses TRBV5-1 and TRBJ2-5, with D unclear. Trimming cost V 1 base and J 4 bases, with 5 bases left between them. Looked up from germline, CDR1 is SGHRS and CDR2 is YFSETQ. The CDR3 sequence is 12 residues long.

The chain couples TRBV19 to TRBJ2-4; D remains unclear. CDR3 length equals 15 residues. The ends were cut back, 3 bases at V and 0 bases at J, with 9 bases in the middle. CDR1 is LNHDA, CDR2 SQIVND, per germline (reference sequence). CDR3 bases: TGTGCCAGTAGTATCGTTGCTCTAGCCAAAAACATTCAGTACTTC. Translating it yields CASSIVALAKNIQYF.

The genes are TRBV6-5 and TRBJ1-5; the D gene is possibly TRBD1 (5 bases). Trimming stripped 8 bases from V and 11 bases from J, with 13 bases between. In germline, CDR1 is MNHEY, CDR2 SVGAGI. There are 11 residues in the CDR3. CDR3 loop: CASGTLRAQHF. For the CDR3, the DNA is TGTGCCAGCGGAACACTCAGGGCCCAGCATTTT.

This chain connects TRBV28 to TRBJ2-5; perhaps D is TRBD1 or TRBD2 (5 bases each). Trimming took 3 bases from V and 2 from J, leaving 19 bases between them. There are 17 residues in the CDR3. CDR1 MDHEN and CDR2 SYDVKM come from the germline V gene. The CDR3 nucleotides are TGTGCCAGCAGTTTGGTGCTGAGGGGTGTCGGTCAAGAGACCCAGTACTTC. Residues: CASSLVLRGVGQETQYF.

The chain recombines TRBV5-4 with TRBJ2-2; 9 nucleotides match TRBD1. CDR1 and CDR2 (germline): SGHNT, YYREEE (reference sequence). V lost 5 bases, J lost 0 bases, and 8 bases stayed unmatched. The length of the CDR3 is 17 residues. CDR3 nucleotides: TGTGCCAGCAGTAACTTGGGACAGGGAGCGAACACCGGGGAGCTGTTTTTT. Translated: CASSNLGQGANTGELFF.

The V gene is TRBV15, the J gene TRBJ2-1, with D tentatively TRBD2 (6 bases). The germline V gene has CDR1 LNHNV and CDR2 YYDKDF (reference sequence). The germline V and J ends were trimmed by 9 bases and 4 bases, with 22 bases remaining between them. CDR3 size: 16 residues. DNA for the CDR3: TGTGCCACTCGGGACTCTGGAGGAACTGGTTACAATGAGCAGTTCTTC. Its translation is CATRDSGGTGYNEQFF.

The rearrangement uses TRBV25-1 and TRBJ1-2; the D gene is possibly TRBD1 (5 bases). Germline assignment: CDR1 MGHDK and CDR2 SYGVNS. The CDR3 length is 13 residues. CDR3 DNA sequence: TGTGGCGCCACCGGGACCGCGAACTATGGCTACACCTTC. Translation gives CGATGTANYGYTF.

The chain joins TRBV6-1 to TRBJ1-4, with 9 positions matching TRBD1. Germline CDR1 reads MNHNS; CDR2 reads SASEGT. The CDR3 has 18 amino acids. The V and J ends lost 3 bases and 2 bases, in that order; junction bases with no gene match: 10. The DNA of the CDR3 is TGTGCCAGCAGTGATTTACAGGGGGCGCGTATTACTAATGAAAAACTGTTTTTT. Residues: CASSDLQGARITNEKLFF.

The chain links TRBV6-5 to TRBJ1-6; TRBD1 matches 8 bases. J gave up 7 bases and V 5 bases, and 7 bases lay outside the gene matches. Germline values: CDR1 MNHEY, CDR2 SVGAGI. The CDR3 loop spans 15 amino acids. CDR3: CASSQTGGMNSPLHF. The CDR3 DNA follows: TGTGCCAGCAGTCAAACAGGGGGAATGAATTCACCCCTCCACTTT.

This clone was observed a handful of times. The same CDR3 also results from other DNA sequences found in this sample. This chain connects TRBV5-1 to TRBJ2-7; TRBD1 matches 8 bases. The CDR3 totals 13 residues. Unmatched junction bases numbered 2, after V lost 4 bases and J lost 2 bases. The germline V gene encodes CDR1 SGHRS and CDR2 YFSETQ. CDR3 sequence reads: CASSPTGAYEQYF. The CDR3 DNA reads TGCGCCAGCAGCCCGACAGGGGCCTACGAGCAGTACTTC.

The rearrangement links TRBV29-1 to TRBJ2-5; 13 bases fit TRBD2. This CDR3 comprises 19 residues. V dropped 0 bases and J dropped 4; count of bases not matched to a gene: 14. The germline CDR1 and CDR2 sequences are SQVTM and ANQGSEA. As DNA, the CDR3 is TGCAGCGTTGAAGATGGGAGACTAGCGGGGGGCCATCCTCCAGAGACCCAGTACTTC. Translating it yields CSVEDGRLAGGHPPETQYF.

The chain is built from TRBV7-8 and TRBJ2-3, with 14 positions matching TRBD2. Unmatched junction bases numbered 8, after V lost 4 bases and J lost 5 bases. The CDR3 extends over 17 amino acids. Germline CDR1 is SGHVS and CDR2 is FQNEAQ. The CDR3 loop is CASSYPTSGGGGDTQYF. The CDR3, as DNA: TGTGCCAGCAGCTATCCGACTAGCGGGGGGGGAGGAGATACGCAGTATTTT.

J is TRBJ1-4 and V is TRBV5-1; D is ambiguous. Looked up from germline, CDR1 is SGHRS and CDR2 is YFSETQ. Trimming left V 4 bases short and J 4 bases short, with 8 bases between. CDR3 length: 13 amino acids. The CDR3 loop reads CASSGRRNEKLFF. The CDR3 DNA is TGCGCCAGCAGCGGCAGGCGTAATGAAAAACTGTTTTTT.

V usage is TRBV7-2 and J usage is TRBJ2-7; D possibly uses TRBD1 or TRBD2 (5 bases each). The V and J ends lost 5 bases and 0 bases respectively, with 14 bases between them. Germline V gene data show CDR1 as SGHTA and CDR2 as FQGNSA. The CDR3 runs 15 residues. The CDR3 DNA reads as TGTGCCAGCAGCACGGGACGTATAAGCTCCTACGAGCAGTACTTC. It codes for CASSTGRISSYEQYF.

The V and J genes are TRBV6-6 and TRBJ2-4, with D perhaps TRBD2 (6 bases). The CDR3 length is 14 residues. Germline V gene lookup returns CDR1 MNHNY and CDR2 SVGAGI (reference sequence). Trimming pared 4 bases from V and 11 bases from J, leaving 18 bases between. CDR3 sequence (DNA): TGTGCCAGCAGTTTGGCCCCGACTAGAAGCCTTCAGTACTTC. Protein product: CASSLAPTRSLQYF.

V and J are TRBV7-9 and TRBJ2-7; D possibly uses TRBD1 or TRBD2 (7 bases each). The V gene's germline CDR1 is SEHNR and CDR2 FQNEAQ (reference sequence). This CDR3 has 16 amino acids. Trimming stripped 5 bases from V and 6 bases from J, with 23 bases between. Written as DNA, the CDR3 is TGTGCCAGCAGCCCCCTCAGGGGGGGGTCCTTGACCGAGCAGTACTTC. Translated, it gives CASSPLRGGSLTEQYF.

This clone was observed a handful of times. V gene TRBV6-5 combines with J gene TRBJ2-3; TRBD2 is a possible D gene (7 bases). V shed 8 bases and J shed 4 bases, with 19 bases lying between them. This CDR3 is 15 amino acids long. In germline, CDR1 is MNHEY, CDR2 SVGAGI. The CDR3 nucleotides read TGTGCCAGCTCCTACCGGGAAGGGGGGGCAGATACGCAGTATTTT. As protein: CASSYREGGADTQYF.

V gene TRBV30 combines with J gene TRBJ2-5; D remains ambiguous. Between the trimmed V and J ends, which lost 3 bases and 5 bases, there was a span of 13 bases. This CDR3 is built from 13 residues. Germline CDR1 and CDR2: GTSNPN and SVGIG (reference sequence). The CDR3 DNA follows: TGTGCCTGGAGGGTCAGAGGAGAGGAGACCCAGTACTTC. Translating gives CAWRVRGEETQYF.